The source of this TCR beta chain is a study of early T cells in non-severe SARS-CoV-2 infection. At the level of the study: Unsorted whole blood bulk RNA was sequenced, with unpaired chains. Study results and limitations: Private and CD4 specificities were missed by VDJdb matching, which favored anti-spike CD8 responses.

Individually, cDNA molecules had unique molecular identifiers attached to them. TCRdb fed the 5' RACE reads into MiXCR, producing one record per CDR3 protein. The sample lists some 53,000 distinct CDR3 sequences; roughly 8% were seen once. In the case of this clonotype: No antigen is known for it.

V was cut by 6 bases and J by 0 bases, with 12 bases left in between. CDR3 length equals 15 residues. Looked up from germline, CDR1 is MRHNA and CDR2 is SNTAGT. The sequencing sample was made of whole blood. The sequence was collected from an adult who was a healthcare worker with PCR-confirmed SARS-CoV-2 infection or an uninfected control (not recorded which). The rearrangement uses TRBV6-4 and TRBJ2-1; D remains ambiguous. CDR3 sequence: CASSSRHSSYNEQFF. The CDR3 bases are TGTGCCAGCAGCTCAAGACACAGCTCCTACAATGAGCAGTTCTTC.